This T cell receptor (beta chain) was documented in a study of blood T cell repertoires in COVID-19. Study as a whole: The United States, Italy and Spain provided the acute and convalescent COVID-19 samples. PBMCs, B-cell-depleted T cells, or T cells were the source of the cDNA or gDNA that made up the material.

V lost 3 bases, J lost 2 bases, and 2 bases stayed unmatched. This CDR3 is built from 17 residues. Germline V gene sequence: CDR1 SGHVS, CDR2 FQNEAQ. Original methodology: Cell counts per sample came from amplifying reference gene primers. Libraries were prepared by immunoSEQ multiplex PCR; TCRdb keeps only in-frame clonotypes and omits some of them. The V and J calls and the clone size are those of that table, but D and trimming were determined from the DNA. The sample has 290,000 or so clones, around nine tenths seen once. This clone was observed once. This sequence was found in a man aged 65 to 79 with acute or convalescent COVID-19. The rearrangement joins TRBV7-8 to TRBJ2-3, with 16 bases identical to TRBD2. The sequencing sample was made of peripheral blood. CDR3 in amino acids: CASSLGLAGGITDTQYF. The CDR3 DNA sequence: TGTGCCAGCAGCTTGGGACTAGCGGGGGGGATCACAGATACGCAGTATTTT. Looking up the rest from reference TRBV7-8 and TRBJ2-3 gives the full variable domain: GAGVSQSPRYKVAKRGQDVALRCDPISGHVSLFWYQQALGQGPEFLTYFQNEAQLDKSGLPSDRFFAERPEGSVSTLKIQRTQQEDSAVYLCASSLGLAGGITDTQYFGPGTRLTVL.